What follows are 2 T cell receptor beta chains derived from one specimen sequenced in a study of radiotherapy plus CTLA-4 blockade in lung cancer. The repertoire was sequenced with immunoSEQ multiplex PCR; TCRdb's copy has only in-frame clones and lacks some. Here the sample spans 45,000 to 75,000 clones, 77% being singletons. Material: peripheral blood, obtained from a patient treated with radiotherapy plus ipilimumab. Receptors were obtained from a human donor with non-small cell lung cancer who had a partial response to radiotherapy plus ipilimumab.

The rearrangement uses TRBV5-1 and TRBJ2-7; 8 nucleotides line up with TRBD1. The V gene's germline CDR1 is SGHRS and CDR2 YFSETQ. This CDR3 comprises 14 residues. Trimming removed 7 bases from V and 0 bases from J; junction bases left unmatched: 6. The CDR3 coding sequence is TGCGCCAGCCAAACCGGGACAGGCTCCTACGAGCAGTACTTC. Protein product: CASQTGTGSYEQYF. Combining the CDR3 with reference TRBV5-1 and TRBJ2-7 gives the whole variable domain KAGVTQTPRYLIKTRGQQVTLSCSPISGHRSVSWYQQTPGQGLQFLFEYFSETQRNKGNFPGRFSGRQFSNSRSEMNVSTLELGDSALYLCASQTGTGSYEQYFGPGTRLTVT.

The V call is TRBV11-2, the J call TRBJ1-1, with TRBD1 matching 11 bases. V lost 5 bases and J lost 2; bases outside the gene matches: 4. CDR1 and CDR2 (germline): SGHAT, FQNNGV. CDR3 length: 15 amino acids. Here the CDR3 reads CASSVDRGRNTEAFF. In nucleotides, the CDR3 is TGTGCCAGCAGCGTGGACAGGGGGCGAAACACTGAAGCTTTCTTT. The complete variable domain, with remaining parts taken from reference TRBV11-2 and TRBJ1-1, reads EAGVAQSPRYKIIEKRQSVAFWCNPISGHATLYWYQQILGQGPKLLIQFQNNGVVDDSQLPKDRFSAERLKGVDSTLKIQPAKLEDSAVYLCASSVDRGRNTEAFFGQGTRLTVV.